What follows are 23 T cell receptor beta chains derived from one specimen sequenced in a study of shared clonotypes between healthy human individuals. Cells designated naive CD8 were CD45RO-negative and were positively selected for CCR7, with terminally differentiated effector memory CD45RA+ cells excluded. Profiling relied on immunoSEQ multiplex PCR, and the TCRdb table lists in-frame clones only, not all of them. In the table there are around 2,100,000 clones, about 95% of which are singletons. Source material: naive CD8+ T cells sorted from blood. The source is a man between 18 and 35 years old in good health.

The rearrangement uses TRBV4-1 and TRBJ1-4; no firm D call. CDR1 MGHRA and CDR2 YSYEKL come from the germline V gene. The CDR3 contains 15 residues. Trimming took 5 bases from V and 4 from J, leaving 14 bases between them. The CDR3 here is CASSLRAASNEKLFF. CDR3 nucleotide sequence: TGCGCCAGCAGCTTACGGGCGGCAAGTAATGAAAAACTGTTTTTT.

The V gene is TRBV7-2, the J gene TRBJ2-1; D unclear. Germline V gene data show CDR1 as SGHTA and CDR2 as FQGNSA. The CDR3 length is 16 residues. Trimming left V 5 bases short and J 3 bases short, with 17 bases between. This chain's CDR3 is CASSTLNGRYYNEQFF. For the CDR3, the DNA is TGTGCCAGCAGCACACTCAATGGGCGATACTACAATGAGCAGTTCTTC.

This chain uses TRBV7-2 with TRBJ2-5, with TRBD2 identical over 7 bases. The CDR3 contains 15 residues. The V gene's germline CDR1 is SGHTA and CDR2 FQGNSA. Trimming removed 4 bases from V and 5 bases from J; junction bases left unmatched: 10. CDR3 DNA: TGTGCCAGCAGCTATAACCTCCGGGGAGGGGAGACCCAGTACTTC. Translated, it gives CASSYNLRGGETQYF. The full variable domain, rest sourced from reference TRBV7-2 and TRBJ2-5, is GAGVSQSPSNKVTEKGKDVELRCDPISGHTALYWYRQSLGQGLEFLIYFQGNSAPDKSGLPSDRFSAERTGGSVSTLTIQRTQQEDSAVYLCASSYNLRGGETQYFGPGTRLLVL.

The CDR3 is CASSEWLAGGRNTGELFF. The CDR3, as DNA: TGTGCCAGCAGTGAATGGCTAGCGGGGGGGAGGAACACCGGGGAGCTGTTTTTT. V gene TRBV2 combines with J gene TRBJ2-2; 12 positions match TRBD2. The CDR3 spans 18 residues. J gave up 1 base and V 2 bases, and 5 bases lay outside the gene matches. Germline lookup yields CDR1 SNHLY and CDR2 FYNNEI.

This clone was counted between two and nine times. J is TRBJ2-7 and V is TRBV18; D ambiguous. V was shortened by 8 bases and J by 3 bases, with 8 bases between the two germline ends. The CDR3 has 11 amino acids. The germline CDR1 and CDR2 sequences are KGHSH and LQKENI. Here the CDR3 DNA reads TGTGCCAGCACTACGGGCTACGAGCAGTACTTC. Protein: CASTTGYEQYF. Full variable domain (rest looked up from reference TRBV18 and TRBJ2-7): NAGVMQNPRHLVRRRGQEARLRCSPMKGHSHVYWYRQLPEEGLKFMVYLQKENIIDESGMPKERFSAEFPKEGPSILRIQQVVRGDSAAYFCASTTGYEQYFGPGTRLTVT.

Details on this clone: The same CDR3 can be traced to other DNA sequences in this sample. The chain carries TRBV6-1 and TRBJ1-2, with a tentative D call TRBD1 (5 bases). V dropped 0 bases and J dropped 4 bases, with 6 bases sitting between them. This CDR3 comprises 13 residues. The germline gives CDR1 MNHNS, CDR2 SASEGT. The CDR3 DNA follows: TGTGCCAGCAGTGAAGCGACAGTCTATGGCTACACCTTC. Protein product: CASSEATVYGYTF.

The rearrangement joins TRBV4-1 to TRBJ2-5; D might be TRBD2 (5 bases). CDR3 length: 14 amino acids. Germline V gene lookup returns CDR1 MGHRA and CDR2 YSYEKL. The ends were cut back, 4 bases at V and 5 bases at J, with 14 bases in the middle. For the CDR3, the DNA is TGCGCCAGCAGCCGGGTGGGAGAGATGGAGACCCAGTACTTC. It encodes CASSRVGEMETQYF.

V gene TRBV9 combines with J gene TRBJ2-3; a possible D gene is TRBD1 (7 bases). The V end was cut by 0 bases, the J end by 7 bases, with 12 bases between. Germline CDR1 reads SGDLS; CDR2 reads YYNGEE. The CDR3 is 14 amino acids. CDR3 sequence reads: CASSVVEGAHTQYF. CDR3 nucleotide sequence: TGTGCCAGCAGCGTAGTGGAGGGGGCCCATACGCAGTATTTT.

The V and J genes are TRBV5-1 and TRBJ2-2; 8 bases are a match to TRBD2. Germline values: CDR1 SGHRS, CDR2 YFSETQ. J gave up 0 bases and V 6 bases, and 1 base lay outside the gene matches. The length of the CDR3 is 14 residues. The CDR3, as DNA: TGCGCCAGCACGGGACTAGCGAACACCGGGGAGCTGTTTTTT. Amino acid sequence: CASTGLANTGELFF.

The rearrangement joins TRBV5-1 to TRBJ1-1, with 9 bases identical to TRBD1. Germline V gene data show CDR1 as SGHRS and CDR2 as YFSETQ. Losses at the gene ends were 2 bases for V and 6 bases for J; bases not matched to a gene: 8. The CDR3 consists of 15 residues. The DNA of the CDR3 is TGCGCCAGCAGCTTACAGGGGGCGATGGGCCCTGAAGCTTTCTTT. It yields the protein CASSLQGAMGPEAFF.

The CDR3 nucleotides are TGTGCCAGCAGCAAACTTAGCCCCAGGGAGGATAACTATGGCTACACCTTC. It is translated as CASSKLSPREDNYGYTF. J is TRBJ1-2 and V is TRBV21-1. TRBV21-1 is marked as a pseudogene. The CDR3 is 17 amino acids.

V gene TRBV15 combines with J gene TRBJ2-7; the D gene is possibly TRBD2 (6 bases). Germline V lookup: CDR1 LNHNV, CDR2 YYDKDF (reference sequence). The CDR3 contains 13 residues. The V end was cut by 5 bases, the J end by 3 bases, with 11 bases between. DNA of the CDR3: TGTGCCACCAGCGGCGGGAATTACTACGAGCAGTACTTC. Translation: CATSGGNYYEQYF.

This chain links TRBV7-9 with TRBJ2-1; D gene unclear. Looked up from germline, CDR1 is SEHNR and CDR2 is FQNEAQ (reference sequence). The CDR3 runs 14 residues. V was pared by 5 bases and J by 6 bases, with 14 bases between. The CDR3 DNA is TGTGCCAGCAGCCGTACCGAGGCCGGCAATGAGCAGTTCTTC. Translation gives CASSRTEAGNEQFF. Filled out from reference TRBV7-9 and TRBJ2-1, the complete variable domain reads DTGVSQNPRHKITKRGQNVTFRCDPISEHNRLYWYRQTLGQGPEFLTYFQNEAQLEKSRLLSDRFSAERPKGSFSTLEIQRTEQGDSAMYLCASSRTEAGNEQFFGPGTRLTVL.

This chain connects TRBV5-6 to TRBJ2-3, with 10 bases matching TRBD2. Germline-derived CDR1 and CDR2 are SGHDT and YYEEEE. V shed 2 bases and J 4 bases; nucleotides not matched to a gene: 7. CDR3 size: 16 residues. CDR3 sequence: CASSFASSGSADTQYF. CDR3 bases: TGTGCCAGCAGCTTTGCTTCTAGCGGGAGTGCAGATACGCAGTATTTT.

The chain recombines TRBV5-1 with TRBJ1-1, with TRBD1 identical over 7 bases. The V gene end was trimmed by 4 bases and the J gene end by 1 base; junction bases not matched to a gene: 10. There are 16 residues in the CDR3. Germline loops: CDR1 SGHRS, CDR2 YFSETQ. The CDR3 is CASSPPKTGSNTEAFF. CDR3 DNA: TGCGCCAGCAGCCCTCCTAAGACAGGGTCGAACACTGAAGCTTTCTTT. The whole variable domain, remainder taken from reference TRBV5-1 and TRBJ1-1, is KAGVTQTPRYLIKTRGQQVTLSCSPISGHRSVSWYQQTPGQGLQFLFEYFSETQRNKGNFPGRFSGRQFSNSRSEMNVSTLELGDSALYLCASSPPKTGSNTEAFFGQGTRLTVV.

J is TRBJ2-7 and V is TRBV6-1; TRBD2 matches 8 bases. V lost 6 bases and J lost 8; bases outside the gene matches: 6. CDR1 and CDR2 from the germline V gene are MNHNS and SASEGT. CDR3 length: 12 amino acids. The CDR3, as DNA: TGTGCCAGCAGGGGAGCGGGGGTTCAGCAGTACTTC. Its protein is CASRGAGVQQYF.

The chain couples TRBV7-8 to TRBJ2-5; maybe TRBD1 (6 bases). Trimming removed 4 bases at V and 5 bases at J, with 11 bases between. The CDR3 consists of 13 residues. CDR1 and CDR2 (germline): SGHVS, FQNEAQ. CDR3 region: CASSSQGMETQYF. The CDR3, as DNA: TGTGCCAGCAGCTCGCAGGGGATGGAGACCCAGTACTTC.

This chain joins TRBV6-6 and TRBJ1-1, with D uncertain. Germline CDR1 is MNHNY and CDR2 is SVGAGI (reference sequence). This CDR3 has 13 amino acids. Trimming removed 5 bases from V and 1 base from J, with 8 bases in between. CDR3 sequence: CASSAVGNTEAFF. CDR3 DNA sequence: TGTGCCAGCAGTGCAGTGGGGAACACTGAAGCTTTCTTT.

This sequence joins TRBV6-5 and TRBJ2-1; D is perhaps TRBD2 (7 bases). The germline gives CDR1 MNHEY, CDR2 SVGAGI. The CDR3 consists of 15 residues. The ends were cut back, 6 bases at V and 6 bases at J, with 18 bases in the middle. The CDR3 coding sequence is TGTGCCAGCAGCCTGACGGGGGGCTCGGGCAATGAGCAGTTCTTC. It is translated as CASSLTGGSGNEQFF.

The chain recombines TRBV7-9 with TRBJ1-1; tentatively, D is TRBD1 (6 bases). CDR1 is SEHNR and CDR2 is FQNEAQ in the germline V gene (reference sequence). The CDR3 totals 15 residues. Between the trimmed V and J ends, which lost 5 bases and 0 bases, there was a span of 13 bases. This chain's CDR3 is CASSEQGLMNTEAFF. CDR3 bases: TGTGCCAGCAGCGAACAGGGCCTAATGAACACTGAAGCTTTCTTT.

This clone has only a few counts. The CDR3 protein is CASSVRPGTEAFF. The CDR3 bases are TGTGCCAGCAGCGTAAGGCCGGGCACTGAAGCTTTCTTT. The chain uses TRBV9 and TRBJ1-1; D is uncertain. V lost 1 base, J lost 4 bases, and 8 bases lay in between. CDR3 length: 13 residues. Germline V gene data show CDR1 as SGDLS and CDR2 as YYNGEE.

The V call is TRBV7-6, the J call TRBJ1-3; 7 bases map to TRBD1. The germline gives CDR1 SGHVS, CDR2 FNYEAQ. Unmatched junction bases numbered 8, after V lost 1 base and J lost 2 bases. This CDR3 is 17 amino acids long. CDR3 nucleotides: TGTGCCAGCAGCTTAGTCCCGGGACAGAGAACTGGAAACACCATATATTTT. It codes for CASSLVPGQRTGNTIYF.

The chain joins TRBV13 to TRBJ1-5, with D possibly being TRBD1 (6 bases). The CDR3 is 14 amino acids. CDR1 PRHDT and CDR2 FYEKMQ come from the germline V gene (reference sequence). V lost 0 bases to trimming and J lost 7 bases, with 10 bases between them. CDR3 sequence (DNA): TGTGCCAGCAGCTTAGGACAGGGTACCCAGCCCCAGCATTTT. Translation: CASSLGQGTQPQHF.